This TCR beta chain came from a study of CD8 T cells in ankylosing spondylitis listed by TCRdb under 2017. About the study as a whole: To find TCR variants linked to disease, the study profiled T cell receptor beta repertoires in ankylosing spondylitis patients and healthy donors. In total, the full study cohort was made up of about 99 healthy donors and approximately 24 ankylosing spondylitis patients. Peripheral blood was sampled, and synovial fluid was also collected from ankylosing spondylitis patients.

Sequencing was carried out with an Illumina HiSeq 2500. Quantitative 5'-RACE with molecular barcodes was the method used to prepare the TCR beta libraries. For the original study's pipeline: Disease-linked TCR variants were identified with a new computational method built on a probabilistic model of VDJ rearrangement. TCRdb reanalyzed the raw reads on its own, using fastp at Q25 for trimming and MiXCR for clone calling, and kept in-frame beta chains. Under each unique CDR3 protein, matching rows form one entry showing the most common genes and DNA. TCRdb's processing, not the study's, gives the V and J calls here. The sample contains around 430,000 distinct CDR3 sequences, about a sixth of them found a single time. Approximately 0.93% of the sample belongs to the ten largest clones. Overall results and qualifications from the work: Blood from ankylosing spondylitis patients appeared to be characterized by a TCR beta motif composed of under ten highly homologous amino acid variants. The disease-linked clones were reported as significantly enriched in matched synovial fluid samples from ankylosing spondylitis patients. Some of the motif variants had been reported before in the synovial fluid and blood of reactive arthritis patients, a finding that suggests common disease-initiation mechanisms. A CD8+ phenotype was shown by the disease-linked clones, which were found at relatively low frequencies in peripheral blood.

As to this clonotype: The clone's antigen remains unknown. Base qualities were left out, and no much larger clone turns up one base away.

This receptor was taken from a male donor with ankylosing spondylitis. Material: blood, either unsorted or a sorted T cell fraction (not recorded which).

The CDR3 protein sequence reads: CASSYGQGGSNQPQHF. Read as DNA, the sequence is TGTGCCAGCAGTTACGGGCAGGGAGGGAGCAATCAGCCCCAGCATTTT. The chain is made from TRBV6-5 and TRBJ1-5, and TRBD1 may be the D gene, going by 5 matching bases. The trim is 2 bases for V and 1 base for J, with a gap of 12 bases between the germline ends. From the germline V gene, CDR1 is MNHEY and CDR2 is SVGAGI. Measured from the cysteine to the phenylalanine, the CDR3 is 16 residues long. Just the 48-base CDR3 DNA is kept, in frame starting at base 1.